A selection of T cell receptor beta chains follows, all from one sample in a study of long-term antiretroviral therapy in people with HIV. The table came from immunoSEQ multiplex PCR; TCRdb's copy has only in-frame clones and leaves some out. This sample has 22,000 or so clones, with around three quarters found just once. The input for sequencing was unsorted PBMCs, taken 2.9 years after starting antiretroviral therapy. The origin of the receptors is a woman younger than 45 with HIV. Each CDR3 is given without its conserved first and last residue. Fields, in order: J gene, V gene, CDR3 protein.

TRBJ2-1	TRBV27	ASSFRGNEQF
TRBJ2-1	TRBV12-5	ASGLVKSGPTYNEQF
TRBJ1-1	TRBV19	ASKGDRAAF
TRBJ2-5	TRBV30	AWSVWTSGVPQETQY
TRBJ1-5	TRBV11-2	ASSSSQAGVGQPQH
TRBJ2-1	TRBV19	ASSHPGGPAYNEQF
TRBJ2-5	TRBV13	ASSARLAGVETQY
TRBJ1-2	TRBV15	ATSKQGDYGYT
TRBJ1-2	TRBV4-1	ASSQAGTDYGYT
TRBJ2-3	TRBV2	ASSAETSRGYTQY